Listed here are 28 T cell receptor beta chains from one sample, sequenced in a study of blood T cell repertoires in COVID-19. TCRdb's copy holds only in-frame clones and misses some; the assay was immunoSEQ multiplex PCR. Counted here are almost 250,000 clones, approximately 85% occurring once; the ten biggest clones make up about 9.3%. The source material was PBMCs or T cells enriched from blood (not recorded which). These receptors all stem from a woman in her fifties or sixties with acute COVID-19.

This clone was found once. This chain links TRBV6-5 with TRBJ2-7, with 8 bases lining up with TRBD1. The V and J ends lost 1 base and 6 bases, in that order; junction bases with no gene match: 5. The CDR3 is 14 residues long. Germline CDR1 reads MNHEY; CDR2 reads SVGAGI. CDR3 sequence: CASSYLDRAGEQYF. DNA of the CDR3: TGTGCCAGCAGTTACTTGGACAGGGCTGGCGAGCAGTACTTC.

CDR3 sequence reads: CASSQDRAYEQYF. CDR3 in DNA: TGCGCCAGCAGCCAAGATCGGGCCTACGAGCAGTACTTC. The gene calls are TRBV4-3 and TRBJ2-7; no clear D gene. The CDR3 has 13 amino acids. CDR1 and CDR2 (germline): LGHNA, YSLEER. V was pared by 0 bases and J by 2 bases, with 5 bases between.

This rearrangement joins TRBV7-2 to TRBJ1-6, with a weak D call TRBD1 (5 bases). There are 15 residues in the CDR3. Germline lookup yields CDR1 SGHTA and CDR2 FQGNSA. The ends were cut back, 1 base at V and 14 bases at J, with 18 bases in the middle. CDR3 sequence (DNA): TGTGCCAGCAGCTTAGGGGCCAGGGCCCTTTCGGCCCTCCACTTT. Protein product: CASSLGARALSALHF.

The V and J genes are TRBV10-1 and TRBJ1-6; TRBD1 is a possible D gene (5 bases). Looked up from germline, CDR1 is WNHNN and CDR2 is SYGVQD (reference sequence). The CDR3 has 14 amino acids. Trimming cost V 3 bases and J 10 bases, with 13 bases left between them. The CDR3 DNA follows: TGCGCCAGCAGTGAAAGGGGAATTCGGTCACCCCTCCACTTT. This translates into CASSERGIRSPLHF.

The chain links TRBV15 to TRBJ2-7; 7 bases align to TRBD2. V was clipped by 3 bases and J by 0 bases; unmatched bases: 5. This CDR3 has 15 residues. Germline values: CDR1 LNHNV, CDR2 YYDKDF (reference sequence). The CDR3 nucleotides are TGTGCCACCAGCAGTTATACGGGGGGCTCCTACGAGCAGTACTTC. Amino acid sequence: CATSSYTGGSYEQYF.

V and J are TRBV7-9 and TRBJ1-1; no firm D call. V dropped 3 bases and J dropped 1 base, with 9 bases sitting between them. This CDR3 comprises 14 residues. From germline, CDR1 is SEHNR and CDR2 FQNEAQ (reference sequence). The CDR3 DNA reads TGTGCCAGCAGCTTCGACATCCCGAACACTGAAGCTTTCTTT. Its protein product is CASSFDIPNTEAFF.

This chain connects TRBV7-9 to TRBJ1-5; no clear D. The CDR3 runs to 12 residues. Deletions cut 5 bases from V and 4 bases from J, with 6 bases between. Germline CDR1 reads SEHNR; CDR2 reads FQNEAQ (reference sequence). CDR3 sequence: CASSLFNQPQHF. In nucleotides, the CDR3 is TGTGCCAGCAGCCTCTTTAATCAGCCCCAGCATTTT.

J is TRBJ2-1 and V is TRBV29-1; 8 bases align to TRBD1. CDR1 SQVTM and CDR2 ANQGSEA come from the germline V gene. J gave up 6 bases and V 0 bases, and 1 base lay outside the gene matches. The CDR3 is made up of 13 amino acids. CDR3 in DNA: TGCAGCGTTGAAGAGGGGACAGGCAATGAGCAGTTCTTC. The encoded protein is CSVEEGTGNEQFF.

This clone was seen a handful of times. The chain links TRBV14 to TRBJ1-6; D unresolved. The CDR3 length is 13 residues. The V gene lost 2 bases and the J gene lost 7 bases, with 6 bases spanning the gap. The germline V gene has CDR1 SGHDN and CDR2 FVKESK. CDR3 sequence: CASSQRGNSPLHF. The DNA of the CDR3 is TGTGCCAGCAGCCAACGGGGAAATTCACCCCTCCACTTT.

The rearrangement joins TRBV6-5 to TRBJ1-4; 7 bases align to TRBD1. CDR1 MNHEY and CDR2 SVGAGI come from the germline V gene. The CDR3 covers 14 residues. The J segment lost 3 bases and the V segment lost 7 bases, leaving 5 bases of the junction unmatched. The DNA for the CDR3 is TGTGCCAGCAATCGACAGGGTTCTAATGAAAAACTGTTTTTT. Translation: CASNRQGSNEKLFF.

V is TRBV7-2 and J is TRBJ2-3; no reliable D call. Trimming pared 4 bases from V and 2 bases from J, leaving 4 bases between. The CDR3 covers 12 residues. Germline values: CDR1 SGHTA, CDR2 FQGNSA. In nucleotides, the CDR3 is TGTGCCAGCAGCTCCTTCACAGATACGCAGTATTTT. This sequence encodes CASSSFTDTQYF.

This sequence joins TRBV6-2 or TRBV6-3 and TRBJ2-5; D remains unclear. CDR1 is MNHEY and CDR2 is SVGEGT in the germline V gene. V lost 5 bases to trimming and J lost 5 bases, with 9 bases between them. CDR3 length: 12 residues. CDR3 DNA: TGTGCCAGCAGTCCATCATTCGAGACCCAGTACTTC. It specifies CASSPSFETQYF.

In the case of this clone: Germline is not matched at one junction end, which may reflect a read error. This chain uses TRBV6-1 with TRBJ1-1; D might be TRBD1 (5 bases). Germline V lookup: CDR1 MNHNS, CDR2 SASEGT. This CDR3 region has 14 residues. CDR3 protein: CASREGREGTEAFF. The CDR3 DNA is TGTGCCAGCAGAGAAGGCAGGGAGGGCACTGAAGCTTTCTTT.

The chain has TRBV30 and TRBJ2-2; TRBD2 might be the D (7 bases). CDR3 length: 15 residues. V lost 4 bases to trimming and J lost 5 bases, with 17 bases between them. From germline, CDR1 is GTSNPN and CDR2 SVGIG (reference sequence). In DNA, the CDR3 is TGTGCCTGGATGTCCAGCAGGGGAGGGACCGGGGAGCTGTTTTTT. Its translation is CAWMSSRGGTGELFF.

The rearrangement links TRBV7-9 to TRBJ1-5; 7 nucleotides line up with TRBD1. This CDR3 spans 17 amino acids. Germline trimming cut 2 bases from V and 3 bases from J; bases unmatched to any gene: 10. The germline CDR1 and CDR2 sequences are SEHNR and FQNEAQ (reference sequence). The CDR3 bases are TGTGCCAGCAGCTTATCTGCAGGGGGTACCTTCAATCAGCCCCAGCATTTT. It yields the protein CASSLSAGGTFNQPQHF.

This clone showed up just a few times. The V call is TRBV6-4, the J call TRBJ1-2, with no clear D. The CDR3 is made up of 16 amino acids. CDR1 and CDR2 (germline): MRHNA, SNTAGT. Trimming removed 1 base from V and 2 bases from J, with 14 bases in between. The CDR3, as DNA: TGTGCCAGCAGTGACTTCCCTAAAAAGAACAACTATGGCTACACCTTC. As protein: CASSDFPKKNNYGYTF.

This clone was detected a few times. The chain uses TRBV19 and TRBJ1-3; no clear D. The CDR3 totals 15 residues. V lost 9 bases and J 0 bases, leaving 15 bases between the germline ends. Germline V gene sequence: CDR1 LNHDA, CDR2 SQIVND (reference sequence). CDR3 coding DNA: TGTGCCAGCATCCGAGGGTCCAACTCTGGAAACACCATATATTTT. Its protein is CASIRGSNSGNTIYF.

The chain joins TRBV7-2 to TRBJ1-2, with 7 bases that match TRBD1. This CDR3 is 15 amino acids long. Trimming at V came to 3 bases and at J to 6 bases, leaving 10 bases not matched to a gene. The V gene's germline CDR1 is SGHTA and CDR2 FQGNSA. In DNA form, the CDR3 reads TGTGCCAGCAGCTTTTGGTTACAGGGGAACCATGGCTACACCTTC. Translated, it gives CASSFWLQGNHGYTF.

This sequence joins TRBV27 and TRBJ1-1; maybe TRBD1 (5 bases). V was pared by 6 bases and J by 4 bases, with 15 bases between. The length of the CDR3 is 14 residues. Germline CDR1 reads MNHEY; CDR2 reads SMNVEV (reference sequence). The CDR3 DNA is TGTGCCAGCAGCCCCGCAGGAAGGGGCACTGAAGCTTTCTTT. Protein: CASSPAGRGTEAFF.

J is TRBJ2-7 and V is TRBV10-3; 9 bases align to TRBD1. Germline assignment: CDR1 ENHRY and CDR2 SYGVKD. This CDR3 spans 15 amino acids. Unmatched junction bases numbered 9, after V lost 4 bases and J lost 5 bases. The CDR3 region is CAISVTGTGFNEQYF. Here the CDR3 DNA reads TGTGCCATCAGTGTAACTGGGACAGGGTTCAACGAGCAGTACTTC.

This chain uses TRBV19 with TRBJ1-2; 12 bases are a match to TRBD1. CDR3 length: 14 amino acids. Trimming at V came to 7 bases and at J to 7 bases, leaving 7 bases not matched to a gene. Germline CDR1 is LNHDA and CDR2 is SQIVND (reference sequence). In DNA, the CDR3 is TGTGCCAGTATCGGGACAGGGGGCGTGATTGGCTACACCTTC. Its translation: CASIGTGGVIGYTF. Together with reference TRBV19 and TRBJ1-2, the CDR3 gives the full variable domain: DGGITQSPKYLFRKEGQNVTLSCEQNLNHDAMYWYRQDPGQGLRLIYYSQIVNDFQKGDIAEGYSVSREKKESFPLTVTSAQKNPTAFYLCASIGTGGVIGYTFGSGTRLTVV.

This clone was recorded once. The chain carries TRBV7-2 and TRBJ2-3, with a possible D match to TRBD2 (5 bases). Germline assignment: CDR1 SGHTA and CDR2 FQGNSA. V was trimmed by 4 bases and J by 6 bases, leaving 14 bases between them. The CDR3 has 14 amino acids. Here the CDR3 DNA reads TGTGCCAGCAGCTCCGCCCGGACTGTTGATACGCAGTATTTT. Amino acids: CASSSARTVDTQYF.

The chain is built from TRBV28 and TRBJ1-2, with D hard to call. The germline V gene has CDR1 MDHEN and CDR2 SYDVKM. The CDR3 totals 13 residues. Trimming removed 7 bases from V and 4 bases from J, with 13 bases in between. CDR3 sequence reads: CASTLTDSYGYTF. The DNA of the CDR3 is TGTGCCAGCACCTTGACCGACTCCTATGGCTACACCTTC.

CDR3 loop: CASSQVAGDNGELFF. Here the CDR3 DNA reads TGTGCCAGCAGCCAAGTAGCGGGGGATAACGGGGAGCTGTTTTTT. The J gene is TRBJ2-2, the V gene TRBV3-1 (or the pseudogene TRBV3-2), with 9 bases fitting TRBD2. Unmatched junction bases numbered 4, after V lost 1 base and J lost 7 bases. The CDR3 extends over 15 amino acids. CDR1 is LGHDT and CDR2 is YNNKEL in the germline V gene (reference sequence).

V usage is TRBV4-1 and J usage is TRBJ1-6; no reliable D call. Trimming removed 0 bases from V and 7 bases from J, with 10 bases in between. CDR1 and CDR2 from the germline V gene are MGHRA and YSYEKL. This CDR3 spans 15 amino acids. The CDR3 region has the DNA TGCGCCAGCAGCCAAGACGAGATACCAAATTCACCCCTCCACTTT. Protein product: CASSQDEIPNSPLHF.

The V call is TRBV10-3, the J call TRBJ2-7; TRBD1 might be the D (5 bases). Germline V gives CDR1 ENHRY, CDR2 SYGVKD. The CDR3 spans 13 residues. The V gene lost 10 bases and the J gene lost 6 bases, with 19 bases spanning the gap. The CDR3 DNA sequence: TGTGCCACCCAAAAGGGGTTCAACCTCGAGCAGTACTTC. Its protein product is CATQKGFNLEQYF.

The chain carries TRBV3-1 (or the pseudogene TRBV3-2) and TRBJ1-2; 7 bases line up with TRBD1. V shed 8 bases, J shed 5 bases, and the junction held 14 bases outside the gene matches. The germline V gene has CDR1 LGHDT and CDR2 YNNKEL (reference sequence). The CDR3 spans 15 residues. The CDR3 nucleotides read TGTGCCAGCTCGGGACAGACAACCTCTTCATATGGCTACACCTTC. Amino acid sequence: CASSGQTTSSYGYTF.

The chain has TRBV12-5 and TRBJ1-2; TRBD1 agrees at 8 bases. This CDR3 contains 12 residues. The V segment lost 6 bases and the J segment 6 bases; nucleotides outside the gene matches: 3. Germline-derived CDR1 and CDR2 are LGHNT and FRNRAP. The CDR3 reads CASGRQGHGYTF. The CDR3 DNA is TGTGCTAGTGGGCGACAGGGGCATGGCTACACCTTC. Using reference TRBV12-5 and TRBJ1-2 for the parts outside the CDR3, the full variable domain is DARVTQTPRHKVTEMGQEVTMRCQPILGHNTVFWYRQTMMQGLELLAYFRNRAPLDDSGMPKDRFSAEMPDATLATLKIQPSEPRDSAVYFCASGRQGHGYTFGSGTRLTVV.